Shown below are 15 T cell receptor beta chains from a single sample sequenced in a study of T cell responses to AZD1222 COVID-19 vaccine listed by TCRdb under 2021. The method was the immunoSEQ multiplex PCR assay. Not all clones reach the TCRdb copy of this immuneACCESS table, which keeps in-frame sequences only. Checked studies attribute under half of the gap to unresolved V genes and leave the rest unexplained. The table for this sample lists some 64,000 clones; roughly 84% of them were counted only once. The top ten constitute around 7.8% of the sample. The time point label, as the study defines it: baseline before first vaccination. Sample: peripheral blood, taken on day 0 of AZD1222 vaccination. The receptors were gathered from an adult in good health.

To note about this clone: Other DNA variants within this sample encode the same CDR3. The chain links TRBV6-1 to TRBJ1-2; D uncertain. The CDR3 contains 13 residues. Germline loops: CDR1 MNHNS, CDR2 SASEGT. Trimming removed 0 bases at V and 4 bases at J, with 6 bases between. CDR3 sequence: CASSEALPYGYTF. As DNA, the CDR3 is TGTGCCAGCAGTGAAGCGCTTCCCTATGGCTACACCTTC.

This clone was seen a handful of times. CDR3 bases: TGCGCCAGCAGCCTACTAACAGGGGCCTACGAGCAGTACTTC. Translated, it gives CASSLLTGAYEQYF. The J gene is TRBJ2-7, the V gene TRBV4-3, with 7 bases aligning to TRBD1. Germline V gives CDR1 LGHNA, CDR2 YSLEER. The V segment lost 4 bases and the J segment 2 bases; nucleotides outside the gene matches: 5. The CDR3 runs to 14 residues.

This clone was seen only a few times. The chain couples TRBV3-1 (or the pseudogene TRBV3-2) to TRBJ2-2; no clear D gene. The ends were cut back, 6 bases at V and 3 bases at J, with 11 bases in the middle. The CDR3 runs 14 residues. CDR1 and CDR2 from the germline V gene are LGHDT and YNNKEL (reference sequence). The CDR3 is CASRPSRYTGELFF. CDR3 coding DNA: TGTGCCAGCAGACCTTCCAGGTACACCGGGGAGCTGTTTTTT.

The CDR3 DNA sequence: TGTGCCAGCAGCCGGGACGCGGATCAGATTGGCTACACCTTC. It specifies CASSRDADQIGYTF. The chain is built from TRBV2 and TRBJ1-2; D is possibly TRBD1 (5 bases). The V gene lost 6 bases and the J gene lost 7 bases, with 18 bases spanning the gap. The CDR3 is made up of 14 amino acids. The germline gives CDR1 SNHLY, CDR2 FYNNEI.

This clone was observed a single time. The chain joins TRBV9 to TRBJ1-5; D gene ambiguous. Trimming shortened V by 2 bases and J by 7 bases, and 10 bases separated the two germline ends. Germline V gene sequence: CDR1 SGDLS, CDR2 YYNGEE. This CDR3 region has 13 residues. The chain's CDR3 is CASSVTPRQPQHF. The CDR3 DNA follows: TGTGCCAGCAGCGTGACTCCTCGGCAGCCCCAGCATTTT.

The chain employs TRBV4-1 and TRBJ2-7; D uncertain. The CDR3 length is 15 residues. V lost 1 base, J lost 0 bases, and 10 bases lay in between. Germline CDR1 and CDR2: MGHRA and YSYEKL. CDR3 amino acids: CASSQGAGLSYEQYF. CDR3 sequence (DNA): TGCGCCAGCAGCCAAGGGGCAGGTCTCTCCTACGAGCAGTACTTC.

The gene calls are TRBV4-3 and TRBJ2-7; D remains unclear. This CDR3 contains 15 residues. Germline lookup yields CDR1 LGHNA and CDR2 YSLEER. Trimming took off 1 base at V and 2 bases at J, with 12 bases between the two ends. For the CDR3, the DNA is TGCGCCAGCAGCCAAGTGCTCTCTGGGGCCTACGAGCAGTACTTC. Protein sequence: CASSQVLSGAYEQYF.

This clone was observed a single time. The V and J genes are TRBV7-2 and TRBJ1-1; a possible D gene is TRBD1 (5 bases). Germline V gene sequence: CDR1 SGHTA, CDR2 FQGNSA. The V end lost 3 bases, the J end lost 0 bases, and 8 bases lay between the germline ends. CDR3 length: 14 residues. This CDR3 reads CASSFGGLNTEAFF. CDR3 coding DNA: TGTGCCAGCAGCTTCGGGGGACTGAACACTGAAGCTTTCTTT. The complete variable domain, with remaining parts taken from reference TRBV7-2 and TRBJ1-1, reads GAGVSQSPSNKVTEKGKDVELRCDPISGHTALYWYRQSLGQGLEFLIYFQGNSAPDKSGLPSDRFSAERTGGSVSTLTIQRTQQEDSAVYLCASSFGGLNTEAFFGQGTRLTVV.

This clone appeared once. The chain combines TRBV14 with TRBJ1-1, with unresolved D. The germline V and J ends were trimmed by 1 base and 1 base, with 7 bases remaining between them. This CDR3 contains 14 residues. Germline lookup yields CDR1 SGHDN and CDR2 FVKESK. This CDR3 is CASSQGSWNTEAFF. CDR3 nucleotide sequence: TGTGCCAGCAGCCAAGGTTCGTGGAACACTGAAGCTTTCTTT.

The chain carries TRBV12-5 and TRBJ1-5; 7 bases agree with TRBD1. The CDR3 has 15 residues. Germline lookup yields CDR1 LGHNT and CDR2 FRNRAP. V dropped 7 bases and J dropped 2; count of bases not matched to a gene: 8. The CDR3 is CASATDRVGNQPQHF. The CDR3 nucleotides are TGTGCTAGTGCTACAGACAGGGTGGGCAATCAGCCCCAGCATTTT.

The chain employs TRBV15 and TRBJ1-3, with a weak D call TRBD1 (6 bases). This CDR3 contains 16 residues. The V gene lost 0 bases and the J gene lost 0 bases, with 9 bases spanning the gap. Germline values: CDR1 LNHNV, CDR2 YYDKDF (reference sequence). The CDR3 spells CATSRDQGTSGNTIYF. The CDR3 coding sequence is TGTGCCACCAGCAGAGATCAGGGGACCTCTGGAAACACCATATATTTT.

J is TRBJ2-7 and V is TRBV10-1, with 7 bases aligning to TRBD2. Germline loops: CDR1 WNHNN, CDR2 SYGVQD (reference sequence). The V and J ends lost 5 bases and 7 bases, in that order; junction bases with no gene match: 26. The CDR3 extends over 19 amino acids. CDR3 amino acids: CASSPGGLLWFTSQGEQYF. The CDR3, as DNA: TGCGCCAGCAGTCCGGGGGGACTCCTCTGGTTTACGAGTCAAGGGGAGCAGTACTTC.

The chain couples TRBV30 to TRBJ1-2, with D unresolved. CDR1 and CDR2 (germline): GTSNPN, SVGIG (reference sequence). The CDR3 runs 13 residues. V shed 4 bases and J shed 8 bases, with 17 bases lying between them. CDR3 DNA: TGTGCCTGGACCTCGACCGGCGGGGAAGGCTACACCTTC. Translated, it gives CAWTSTGGEGYTF.

The genes are TRBV10-1 and TRBJ2-7, with 9 nucleotides matching TRBD1. Germline V gene sequence: CDR1 WNHNN, CDR2 SYGVQD (reference sequence). J lost 7 bases, V lost 8 bases, and 12 bases had no gene match. The CDR3 contains 14 residues. CDR3 nucleotides: TGCGCCAGCGGATCCGGGACAGGGACCGGGGAGCAGTACTTC. It yields the protein CASGSGTGTGEQYF.

J is TRBJ2-7 and V is TRBV27; D gene ambiguous. V lost 3 bases, J lost 3 bases, and 15 bases lay in between. This CDR3 is built from 15 residues. Germline V gene sequence: CDR1 MNHEY, CDR2 SMNVEV (reference sequence). The CDR3 DNA sequence: TGTGCCAGCAGTTTGGGATCCCCGGCGGTCTACGAGCAGTACTTC. It encodes CASSLGSPAVYEQYF.